Sequencing of this TCR beta chain was carried out in a study of blood T cell repertoires in COVID-19. Study at large: Whether acute or convalescent, the COVID-19 samples came from the United States, Italy and Spain. Nucleic acid was either cDNA or gDNA, and it came from T cells, B-cell-depleted T cells, or PBMCs.

Authors' processing steps: Quantification of nucleated cells was approximated via reference gene primer amplification. The protocol was immunoSEQ multiplex PCR, while the TCRdb copy is restricted to in-frame clones and leaves out a portion. V, J and clone size are those of that table, while D and trimming were read from the DNA. This sample yields around 300,000 clones, of which about nine tenths are seen a single time; roughly 2.2% belongs to the top ten. The sample was peripheral blood. This TCR derives from a man aged 45-65 years with acute or convalescent COVID-19.

This chain's CDR3 is CASSRTGNGNSPLHF. The CDR3 DNA is TGTGCCAGCAGTAGAACAGGGAATGGTAATTCACCCCTCCACTTT. The chain carries TRBV6-4 and TRBJ1-6; perhaps TRBD1 as D (6 bases). CDR3 size: 15 residues. V was trimmed by 5 bases and J by 6 bases, leaving 14 bases between them. Germline assignment: CDR1 MRHNA and CDR2 SNTAGT.